The present entry profiles one TCR beta chain with its context. This clonotype was recorded many times. Its recognized antigen is unknown. Base qualities are not provided; no much larger clone lies one nucleotide away. The sample comes from a study of CD8+CD57+ T cells in acquired aplastic anemia listed by TCRdb under 2018. About the full investigation: Extracted DNA from sorted CD4+ and CD8+ cells averaged about 3 ug, ranging from roughly 0.2 to 30 ug. An average of approximately 9.8 million reads for CD4+ cells and 11 million to 12 million reads for CD8+ cells was obtained from healthy donor samples.

Profiling of TCR beta VDJ combinations and CDR3 sequences used genomic DNA as the template. An Illumina HiSeq 2000 was the platform used for TCR repertoire sequencing. Per the source publication's procedure: Repertoires were assessed using TRBV/TRBJ rearrangement plots, CDR3 size and DJ length profiles, and Simpson's diversity index. The immunodominant clone was defined as the most abundant DNA sequence in deep sequencing data. CDR3 amino acid sequences were screened for sharing across subjects and were compared with published repertoires and the VDJdb database. TCRdb reanalyzed the raw reads on its own, using fastp at Q25 for trimming and MiXCR for clone calling, and kept in-frame beta chains. Each entry merges the rows of one CDR3 protein and shows their most common DNA and genes. The authors' filters were not applied to this entry. This sample has hundreds of thousands of distinct CDR3 sequences in its table, and 55% to 70% of those were observed once. 4% of the sample rests with the top ten.

The junction shows trimming of 3 bases on V and 5 bases on J, plus 10 bases between the germline ends. The germline V gene (reference sequence) sets CDR1 to GTSNPN and CDR2 to SVGIG. Its CDR3 holds 12 amino acids, cysteine through phenylalanine. Just CDR3 DNA is preserved here, 36 bases in frame from base 1. The investigation overall reported the following: No significant difference in CD8+ Simpson's diversity was found between patients and healthy controls (P=0.060). Twenty-nine CD8+ CDR3 sequences were shared between patients and controls but appeared highly expressed in patients and within their immunodominant clones.

TCR repertoires of sorted CD4+ and CD8+ blood T cells from severe aplastic anemia patients and healthy subjects were deep-sequenced in the study. Ficoll-Paque density gradient centrifugation was used to isolate peripheral blood mononuclear cells. CD4+ and CD8+ T cells were sorted by FACS or magnetic beads before DNA extraction. This clonotype originated in a human donor in good health, serving as a control. Sequencing was done on a sample of sorted CD4+, CD8+, or CD8+CD57+ T cells (not recorded which) from PBMCs. The rearranged segments are TRBV30 and TRBJ1-2; TRBD1 is a possible D gene, resting on 5 matching bases. CDR3 region: CAWSGGSYGYTF. The DNA is TGTGCCTGGAGCGGGGGATCTTATGGCTACACCTTC.